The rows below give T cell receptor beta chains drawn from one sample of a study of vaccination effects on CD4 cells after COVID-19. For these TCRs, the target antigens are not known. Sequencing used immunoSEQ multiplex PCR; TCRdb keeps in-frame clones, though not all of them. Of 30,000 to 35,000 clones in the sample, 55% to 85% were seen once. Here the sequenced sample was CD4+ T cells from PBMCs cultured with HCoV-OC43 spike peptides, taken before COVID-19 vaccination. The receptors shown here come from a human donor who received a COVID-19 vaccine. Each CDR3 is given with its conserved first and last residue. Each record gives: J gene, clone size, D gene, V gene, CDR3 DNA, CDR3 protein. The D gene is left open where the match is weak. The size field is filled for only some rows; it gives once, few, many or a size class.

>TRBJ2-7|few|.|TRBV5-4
TGCGCTCATAGGCCCCCAACCTACGAGCAGTACTTC
CAHRPPTYEQYF
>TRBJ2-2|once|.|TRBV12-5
TGTGCTAGTGGTTTGGACCAGGGGAACACCGGGGAGCTGTTTTTT
CASGLDQGNTGELFF
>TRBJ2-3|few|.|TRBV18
TGTGCCAGCTCACCGCCCGTCGGCGCAGATACGCAGTATTTT
CASSPPVGADTQYF
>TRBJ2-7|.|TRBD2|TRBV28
TGTGCCAGCAGCTTGGTAGGCGGGGGGGCCCCCTACGAGCAGTACTTC
CASSLVGGGAPYEQYF
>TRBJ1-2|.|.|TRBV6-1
TGTGCCAGCAGTGAAGGGGGGGACTATGGCTACACCTTC
CASSEGGDYGYTF
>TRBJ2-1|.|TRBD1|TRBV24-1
TGTGCCACCAGTGACTTCCGGGACAGTTACAATGAGCAGTTCTTC
CATSDFRDSYNEQFF
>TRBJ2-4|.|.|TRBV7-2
TGTGCCAGCAGCTTAGTCCTCGGAAATGCCAAAAACATTCAGTACTTC
CASSLVLGNAKNIQYF
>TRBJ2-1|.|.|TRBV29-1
TGCAGCGTTGAGGGAGTCCACAATGAGCAGTTCTTC
CSVEGVHNEQFF
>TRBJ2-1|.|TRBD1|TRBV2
TGTGCCAGCAGTAAAAATGCCGGGACAGGGTGGGATGAGCAGTTCTTC
CASSKNAGTGWDEQFF
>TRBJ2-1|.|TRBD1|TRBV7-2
TGTGCCAGCAGCCCAGGACAGGGAGGTGAGCAGTTCTTC
CASSPGQGGEQFF
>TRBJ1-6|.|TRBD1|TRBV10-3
TGTGCCATCAGTCTATCAGGGGGCGGACATAATTCACCCCTCCACTTT
CAISLSGGGHNSPLHF
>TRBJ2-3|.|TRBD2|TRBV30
TGTGCCTGGAGTGTACCTAGCGGGTCTAGCACAGATACGCAGTATTTT
CAWSVPSGSSTDTQYF
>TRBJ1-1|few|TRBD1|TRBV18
TGTGCCAGCTCACCCCAGGCCCAGGGGGGCGACACTGAAGCTTTCTTT
CASSPQAQGGDTEAFF
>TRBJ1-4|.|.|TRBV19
TGTGCCAGTAGCGCGGGGGGGTCCACTAATGAAAAACTGTTTTTT
CASSAGGSTNEKLFF
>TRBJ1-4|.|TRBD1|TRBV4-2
TGTGCCAGCAGCCAAGACGGGACAGGGGATAATGAAAAACTGTTTTTT
CASSQDGTGDNEKLFF
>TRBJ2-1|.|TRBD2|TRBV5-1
TGCGCCAGCAAGGGGGCGGGAGGGCCAAATGAGCAGTTCTTC
CASKGAGGPNEQFF
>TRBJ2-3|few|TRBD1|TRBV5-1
TGCGCCAGCAGATCCCGGACAGGTCTCACAGATACGCAGTATTTT
CASRSRTGLTDTQYF
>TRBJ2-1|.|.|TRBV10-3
TGTGCCATCAGGGGGTCAGCGGACCTCTCCTACAATGAGCAGTTCTTC
CAIRGSADLSYNEQFF
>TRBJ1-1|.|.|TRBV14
TGTGCCAGCAGCTTACCTCCGGGACGCGGGAGGACTGAAGCTTTCTTT
CASSLPPGRGRTEAFF
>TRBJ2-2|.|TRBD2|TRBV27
TGTGCCAGCAGTTTACCAGCGGGAGGGCCCGTCGGGGAGCTGTTTTTT
CASSLPAGGPVGELFF
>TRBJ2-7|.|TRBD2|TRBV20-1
TGCAGTGCTAGTGTGACTAGCGGGAGTAGTGAGCAGTACTTC
CSASVTSGSSEQYF
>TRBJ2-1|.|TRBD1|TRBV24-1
TGTGCCACCAGTCCGACAGGGTTCTCCTACAATGAGCAGTTCTTC
CATSPTGFSYNEQFF
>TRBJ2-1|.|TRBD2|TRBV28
TGTGCCAGCAGTTTTTCACTAGCGGGAGGTTACAATGAGCAGTTCTTC
CASSFSLAGGYNEQFF
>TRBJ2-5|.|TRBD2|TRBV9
TGTGCCAGCAGCGTAGCTAGCGGCAGCCAAGAGACCCAGTACTTC
CASSVASGSQETQYF
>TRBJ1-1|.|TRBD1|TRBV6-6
TGTGCCAGCAGATCCGGGGACAGCAAGAACACTGAAGCTTTCTTT
CASRSGDSKNTEAFF
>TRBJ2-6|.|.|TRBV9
TGTGCCAGCAGCGCGGGACGAGACATCTCTGGGGCCAACGTCCTGACTTTC
CASSAGRDISGANVLTF
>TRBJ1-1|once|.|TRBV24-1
TGTGCCACCAGTGATTTGGGGGGTGAAGCTTTCTTT
CATSDLGGEAFF
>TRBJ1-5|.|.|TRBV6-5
TGTGCCAGCAGTTCGTGGGAGACAAGACATCAGCCCCAGCATTTT
CASSSWETRHQPQHF
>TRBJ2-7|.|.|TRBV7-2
TGTGCCAGCAGCTTAGATTCCGGGGCCCGTAGGGAGCAGTACTTC
CASSLDSGARREQYF
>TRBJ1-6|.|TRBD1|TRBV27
TGTGCCAGCAGTTTCGAAGGGACAGCCTATAATTCACCCCTCCACTTT
CASSFEGTAYNSPLHF
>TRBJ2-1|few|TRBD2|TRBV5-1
TGCGCCAGCAGCCAGCCTAGCGGATCCTACAATGAGCAGTTCTTC
CASSQPSGSYNEQFF
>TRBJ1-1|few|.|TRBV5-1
TGCGCCAGCAGCTTGGCCGCGGCGAACACTGAAGCTTTCTTT
CASSLAAANTEAFF
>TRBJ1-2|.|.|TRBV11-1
TGTGCCAGCAGCATCAAGACAGACGGCTACACCTTC
CASSIKTDGYTF
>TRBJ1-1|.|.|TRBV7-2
TGTGCCAGCAGCTTAGTCCCGGAGGCTGAAGCTTTCTTT
CASSLVPEAEAFF
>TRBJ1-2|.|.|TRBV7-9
TGTGCCAGCAGTTACCCGACGGTCGTGAGCTATGGCTACACCTTC
CASSYPTVVSYGYTF
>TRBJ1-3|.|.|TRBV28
TGTGCCAGCAAATCGGGATTCCTCGGAAACACCATATATTTT
CASKSGFLGNTIYF
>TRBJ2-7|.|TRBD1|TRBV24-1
TGTGCCACCAGTGGGACAGGCGCCTACGAGCAGTACTTC
CATSGTGAYEQYF
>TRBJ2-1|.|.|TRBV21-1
TGTGCCAGCAGCAAAGAAGAGTTATTAGCGGGGGGGGCCCCCAATGAGCAGTTCTTC
CASSKEELLAGGAPNEQFF
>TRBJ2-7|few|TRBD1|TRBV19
TGTGCCAGTAGTATACTGAAGGGACAGGGGGCCCACGAGCAGTACTTC
CASSILKGQGAHEQYF
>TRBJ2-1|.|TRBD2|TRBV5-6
TGTGCCAGCAGCTTGTGGACTAGCGACAATGAGCAGTTCTTC
CASSLWTSDNEQFF
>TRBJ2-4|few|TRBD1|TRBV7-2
TGTGCCAGCAGCTTACCAGGGGGATGGAACATTCAGTACTTC
CASSLPGGWNIQYF
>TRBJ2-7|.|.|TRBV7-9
TGTGCCAGCAGCTCCGGAACAAGGAGAACCACCTACGAGCAGTACTTC
CASSSGTRRTTYEQYF
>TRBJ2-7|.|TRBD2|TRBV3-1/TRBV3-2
TGTGCCAGCAGCCAAGACCTAGCGGGACCGGGATACGAGCAGTACTTC
CASSQDLAGPGYEQYF
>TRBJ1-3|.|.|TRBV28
TGTGCCAGCCTTTCGTGGGGCTCTGGAAACACCATATATTTT
CASLSWGSGNTIYF